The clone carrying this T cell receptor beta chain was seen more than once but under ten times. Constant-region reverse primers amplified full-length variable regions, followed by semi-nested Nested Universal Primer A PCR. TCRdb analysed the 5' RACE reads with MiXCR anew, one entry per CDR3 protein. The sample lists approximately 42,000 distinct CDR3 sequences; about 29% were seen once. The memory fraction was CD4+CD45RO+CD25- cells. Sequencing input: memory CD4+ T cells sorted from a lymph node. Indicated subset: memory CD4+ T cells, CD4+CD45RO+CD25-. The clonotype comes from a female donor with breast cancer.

The CDR3 DNA follows: TGTGCCAGCAGCCGCGGGGCTAGCGGGATTGAGACCCAGTACTTC. Encoded protein: CASSRGASGIETQYF. The genes are TRBV7-9 and TRBJ2-5, with 9 nucleotides matching TRBD2. The J segment lost 5 bases and the V segment lost 5 bases, leaving 9 bases of the junction unmatched. The germline V gene has CDR1 SEHNR and CDR2 FQNEAQ (reference sequence). This CDR3 has 15 amino acids.